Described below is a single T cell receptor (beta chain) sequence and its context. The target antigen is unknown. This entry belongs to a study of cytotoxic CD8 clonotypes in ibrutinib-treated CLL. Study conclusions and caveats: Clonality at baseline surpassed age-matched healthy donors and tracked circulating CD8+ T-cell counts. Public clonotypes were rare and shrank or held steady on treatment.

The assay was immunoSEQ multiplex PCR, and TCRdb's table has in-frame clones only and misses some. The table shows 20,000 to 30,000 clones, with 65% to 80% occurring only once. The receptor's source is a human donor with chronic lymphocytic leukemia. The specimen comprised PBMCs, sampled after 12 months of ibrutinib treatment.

The CDR3 here is CASSLQSRGQPQHF. CDR3 in DNA: TGTGCCAGCAGTTTACAGAGTCGGGGGCAGCCCCAGCATTTT. This sequence joins TRBV28 and TRBJ1-5, with D possibly matching TRBD1 (5 bases). The germline CDR1 and CDR2 sequences are MDHEN and SYDVKM. V was pared by 2 bases and J by 7 bases, with 12 bases between. CDR3 length: 14 amino acids.